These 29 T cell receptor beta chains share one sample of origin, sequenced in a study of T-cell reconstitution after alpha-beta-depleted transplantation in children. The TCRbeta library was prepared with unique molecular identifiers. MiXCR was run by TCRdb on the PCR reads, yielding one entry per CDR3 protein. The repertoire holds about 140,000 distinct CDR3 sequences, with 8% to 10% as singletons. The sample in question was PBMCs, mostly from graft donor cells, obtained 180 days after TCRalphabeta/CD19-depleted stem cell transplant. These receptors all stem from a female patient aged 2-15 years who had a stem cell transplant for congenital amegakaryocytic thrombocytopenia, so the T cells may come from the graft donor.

The CDR3 here is CASSQDPASRETQYF. The CDR3 DNA reads as TGTGCCAGCAGCCAAGATCCAGCCTCTAGGGAGACCCAGTACTTC. V and J are TRBV14 and TRBJ2-5; D is unclear. Germline V gene sequence: CDR1 SGHDN, CDR2 FVKESK. The CDR3 contains 15 residues. Between the trimmed V and J ends, which lost 0 bases and 5 bases, there was a span of 13 bases.

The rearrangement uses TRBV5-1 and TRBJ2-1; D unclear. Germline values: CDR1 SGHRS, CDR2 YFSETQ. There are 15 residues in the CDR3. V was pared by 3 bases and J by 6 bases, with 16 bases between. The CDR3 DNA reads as TGCGCCAGCAGCTGGCGGTCAGAGTTCCCCAATGAGCAGTTCTTC. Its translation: CASSWRSEFPNEQFF.

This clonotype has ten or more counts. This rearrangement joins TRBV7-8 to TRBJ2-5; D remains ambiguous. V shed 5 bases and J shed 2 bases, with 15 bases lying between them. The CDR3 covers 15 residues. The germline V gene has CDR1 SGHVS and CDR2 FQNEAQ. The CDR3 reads CASSRRGRLQETQYF. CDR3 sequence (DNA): TGTGCCAGCAGCCGACGAGGACGGCTGCAAGAGACCCAGTACTTC. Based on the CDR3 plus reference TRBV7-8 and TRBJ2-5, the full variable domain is GAGVSQSPRYKVAKRGQDVALRCDPISGHVSLFWYQQALGQGPEFLTYFQNEAQLDKSGLPSDRFFAERPEGSVSTLKIQRTQQEDSAVYLCASSRRGRLQETQYFGPGTRLLVL.

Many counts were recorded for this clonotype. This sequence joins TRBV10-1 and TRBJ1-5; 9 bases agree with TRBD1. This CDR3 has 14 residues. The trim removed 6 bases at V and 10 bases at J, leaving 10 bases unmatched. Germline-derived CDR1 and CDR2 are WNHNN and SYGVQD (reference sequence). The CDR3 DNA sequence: TGCGCCAGCAGAGACCGGGACAGGGACCAACCCCAGCATTTT. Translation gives CASRDRDRDQPQHF.

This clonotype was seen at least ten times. Here the CDR3 DNA reads TGTGCCAGCAACAGGGGCCCTTTTGGTGGGCAGTACTTC. Protein sequence: CASNRGPFGGQYF. This chain links TRBV12-3 or TRBV12-4 with TRBJ2-7; 7 positions agree with TRBD1. This CDR3 comprises 13 residues. V lost 7 bases, J lost 9 bases, and 12 bases stayed unmatched.

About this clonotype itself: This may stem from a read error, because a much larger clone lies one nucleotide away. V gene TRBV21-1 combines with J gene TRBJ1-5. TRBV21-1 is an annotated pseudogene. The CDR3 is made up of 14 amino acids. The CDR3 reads CASSKVSSHQPQHF. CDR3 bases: TGTGCCAGCAGCAAAGTTAGTAGCCATCAGCCCCAGCATTTT.

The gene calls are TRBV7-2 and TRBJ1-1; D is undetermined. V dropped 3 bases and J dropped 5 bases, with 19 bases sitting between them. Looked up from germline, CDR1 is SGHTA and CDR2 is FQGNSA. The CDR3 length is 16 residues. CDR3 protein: CASSLGFSGRKTEAFF. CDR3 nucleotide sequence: TGTGCCAGCAGCTTGGGGTTTTCGGGTAGAAAAACTGAAGCTTTCTTT.

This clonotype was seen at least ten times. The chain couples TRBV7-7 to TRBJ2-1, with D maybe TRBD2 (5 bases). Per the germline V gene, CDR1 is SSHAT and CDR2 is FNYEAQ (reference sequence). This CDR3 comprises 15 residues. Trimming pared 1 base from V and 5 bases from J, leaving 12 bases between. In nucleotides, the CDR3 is TGTGCCAGCAGCTTAGGTCGGGGTGCTAACAATGAGCAGTTCTTC. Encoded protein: CASSLGRGANNEQFF.

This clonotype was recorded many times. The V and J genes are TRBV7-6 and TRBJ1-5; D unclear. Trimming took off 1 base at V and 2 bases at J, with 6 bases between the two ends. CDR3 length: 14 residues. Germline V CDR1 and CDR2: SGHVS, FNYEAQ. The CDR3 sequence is CASSLVAGNQPQHF. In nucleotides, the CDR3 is TGTGCCAGCAGCTTAGTGGCGGGCAATCAGCCCCAGCATTTT.

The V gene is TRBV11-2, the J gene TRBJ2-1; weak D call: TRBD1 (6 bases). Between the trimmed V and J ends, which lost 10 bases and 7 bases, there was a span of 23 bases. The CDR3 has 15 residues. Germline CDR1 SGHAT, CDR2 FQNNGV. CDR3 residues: CATSPDRSPGNEQFF. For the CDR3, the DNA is TGTGCCACCTCACCCGACAGGAGCCCTGGGAATGAGCAGTTCTTC.

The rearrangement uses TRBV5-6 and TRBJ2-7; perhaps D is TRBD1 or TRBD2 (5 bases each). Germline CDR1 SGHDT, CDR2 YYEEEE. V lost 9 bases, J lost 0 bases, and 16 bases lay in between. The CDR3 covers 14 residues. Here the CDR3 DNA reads TGTGCCATGGGCGCCGGGACCCTCTCCTACGAGCAGTACTTC. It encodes CAMGAGTLSYEQYF.

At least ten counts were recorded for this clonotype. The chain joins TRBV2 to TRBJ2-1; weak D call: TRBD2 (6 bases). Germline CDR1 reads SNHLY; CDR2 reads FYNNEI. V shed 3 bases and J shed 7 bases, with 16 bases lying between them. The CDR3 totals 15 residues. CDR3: CASSDDRGGKNEQFF. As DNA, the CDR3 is TGTGCCAGCAGTGACGACAGAGGAGGGAAGAATGAGCAGTTCTTC.

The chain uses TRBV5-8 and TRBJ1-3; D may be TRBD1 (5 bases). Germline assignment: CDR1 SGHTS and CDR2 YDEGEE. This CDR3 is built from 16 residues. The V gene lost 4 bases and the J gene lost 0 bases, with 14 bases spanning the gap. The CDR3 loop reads CASSLGTVSSGNTIYF. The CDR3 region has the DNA TGTGCCAGCAGCCTCGGGACCGTAAGCTCTGGAAACACCATATATTTT.

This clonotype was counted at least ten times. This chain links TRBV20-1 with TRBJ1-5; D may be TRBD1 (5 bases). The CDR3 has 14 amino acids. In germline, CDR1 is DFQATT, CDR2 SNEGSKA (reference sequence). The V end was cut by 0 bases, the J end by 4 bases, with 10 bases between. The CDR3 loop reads CSARDPGRNQPQHF. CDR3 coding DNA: TGCAGTGCTAGAGATCCAGGGAGAAATCAGCCCCAGCATTTT.

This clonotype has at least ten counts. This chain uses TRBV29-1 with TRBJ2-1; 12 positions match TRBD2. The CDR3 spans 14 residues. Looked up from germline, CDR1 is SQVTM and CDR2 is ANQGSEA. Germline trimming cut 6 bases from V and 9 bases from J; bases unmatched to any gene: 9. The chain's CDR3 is CSVVTSGSFGEQFF. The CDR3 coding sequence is TGCAGCGTGGTGACTAGCGGGAGTTTCGGTGAGCAGTTCTTC.

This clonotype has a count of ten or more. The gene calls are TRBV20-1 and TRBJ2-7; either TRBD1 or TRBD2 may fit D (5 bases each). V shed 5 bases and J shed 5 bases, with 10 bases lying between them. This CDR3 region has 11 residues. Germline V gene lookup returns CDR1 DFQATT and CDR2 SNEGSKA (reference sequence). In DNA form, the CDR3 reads TGCAGTGCTCCCCGGGGCCACGAGCAGTACTTC. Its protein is CSAPRGHEQYF.

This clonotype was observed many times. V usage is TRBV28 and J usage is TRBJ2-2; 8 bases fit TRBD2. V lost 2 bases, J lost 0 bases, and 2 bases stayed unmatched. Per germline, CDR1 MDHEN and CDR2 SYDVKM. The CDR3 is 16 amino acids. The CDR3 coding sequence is TGTGCCAGCAGTTTAACGGGACTAGCGAACACCGGGGAGCTGTTTTTT. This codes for CASSLTGLANTGELFF.

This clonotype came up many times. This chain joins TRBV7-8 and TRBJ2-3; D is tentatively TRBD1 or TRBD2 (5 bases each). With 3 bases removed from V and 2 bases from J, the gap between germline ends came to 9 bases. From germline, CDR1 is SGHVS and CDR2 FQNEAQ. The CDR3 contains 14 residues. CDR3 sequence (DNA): TGTGCCAGCAGCTTGGGACGGAACACAGATACGCAGTATTTT. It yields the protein CASSLGRNTDTQYF.

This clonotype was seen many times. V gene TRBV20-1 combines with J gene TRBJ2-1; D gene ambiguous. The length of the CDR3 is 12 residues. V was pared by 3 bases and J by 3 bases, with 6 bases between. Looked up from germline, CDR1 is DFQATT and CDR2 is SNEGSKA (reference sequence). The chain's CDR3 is CSASQSYNEQFF. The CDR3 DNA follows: TGCAGTGCTAGTCAGAGCTACAATGAGCAGTTCTTC.

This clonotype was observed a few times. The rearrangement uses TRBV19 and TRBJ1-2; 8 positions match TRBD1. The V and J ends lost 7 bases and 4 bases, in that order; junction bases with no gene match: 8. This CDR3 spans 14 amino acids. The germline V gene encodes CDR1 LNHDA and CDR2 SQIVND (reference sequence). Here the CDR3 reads CASTTTDRAYGYTF. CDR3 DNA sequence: TGTGCCAGTACCACTACGGACAGGGCCTATGGCTACACCTTC.

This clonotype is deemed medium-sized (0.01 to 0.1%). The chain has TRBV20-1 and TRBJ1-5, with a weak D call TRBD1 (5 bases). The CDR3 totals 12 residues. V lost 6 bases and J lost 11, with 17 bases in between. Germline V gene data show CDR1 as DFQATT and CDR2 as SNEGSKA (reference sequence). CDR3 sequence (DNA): TGCAGTGCACAACGGGACTTTATGACCCAGCATTTT. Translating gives CSAQRDFMTQHF.

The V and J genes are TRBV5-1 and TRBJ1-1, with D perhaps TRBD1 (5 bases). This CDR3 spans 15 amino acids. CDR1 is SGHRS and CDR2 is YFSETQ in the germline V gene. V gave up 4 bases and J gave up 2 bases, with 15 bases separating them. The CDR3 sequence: CASSGTGVLNTEAFF. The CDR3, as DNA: TGCGCCAGCAGCGGAACAGGAGTACTTAACACTGAAGCTTTCTTT.

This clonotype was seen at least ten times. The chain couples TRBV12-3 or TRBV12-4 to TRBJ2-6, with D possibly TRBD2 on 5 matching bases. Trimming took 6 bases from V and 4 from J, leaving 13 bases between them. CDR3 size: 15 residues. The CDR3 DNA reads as TGTGCCAGCAGGGGGAGCCCGTGGGGGGCCAACGTCCTGACTTTC. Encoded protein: CASRGSPWGANVLTF.

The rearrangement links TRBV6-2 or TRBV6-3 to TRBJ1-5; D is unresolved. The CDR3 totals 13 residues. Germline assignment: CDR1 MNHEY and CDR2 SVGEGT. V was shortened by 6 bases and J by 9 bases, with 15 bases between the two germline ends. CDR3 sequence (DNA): TGTGCCAGCAGAGTAATGATCCCTGGGCCCCAGCATTTT. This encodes CASRVMIPGPQHF.

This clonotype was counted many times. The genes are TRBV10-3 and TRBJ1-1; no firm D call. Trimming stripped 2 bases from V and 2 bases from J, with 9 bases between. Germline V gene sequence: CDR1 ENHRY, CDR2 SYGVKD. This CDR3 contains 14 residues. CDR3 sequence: CAISEGHSNTEAFF. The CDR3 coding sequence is TGTGCCATCAGTGAGGGTCACAGTAACACTGAAGCTTTCTTT.

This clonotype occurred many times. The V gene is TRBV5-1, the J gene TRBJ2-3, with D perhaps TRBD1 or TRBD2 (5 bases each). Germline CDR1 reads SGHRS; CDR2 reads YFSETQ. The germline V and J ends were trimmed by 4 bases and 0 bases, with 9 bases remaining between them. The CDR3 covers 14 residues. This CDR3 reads CASSRRDSTDTQYF. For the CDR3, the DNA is TGCGCCAGCAGCAGAAGGGACAGCACAGATACGCAGTATTTT.

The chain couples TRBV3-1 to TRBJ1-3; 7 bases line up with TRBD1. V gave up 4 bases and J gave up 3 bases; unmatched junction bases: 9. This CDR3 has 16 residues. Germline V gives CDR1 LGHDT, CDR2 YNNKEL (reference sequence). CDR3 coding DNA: TGTGCCAGCAGCCGCGGGGAACAGGGGCTTGGAAACACCATATATTTT. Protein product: CASSRGEQGLGNTIYF.

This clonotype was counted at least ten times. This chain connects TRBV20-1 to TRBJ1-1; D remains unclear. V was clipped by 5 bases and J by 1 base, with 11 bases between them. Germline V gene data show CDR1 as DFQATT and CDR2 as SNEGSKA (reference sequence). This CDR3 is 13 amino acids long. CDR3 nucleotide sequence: TGCAGTGCTTCAGGATCAGCGAACACTGAAGCTTTCTTT. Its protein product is CSASGSANTEAFF.

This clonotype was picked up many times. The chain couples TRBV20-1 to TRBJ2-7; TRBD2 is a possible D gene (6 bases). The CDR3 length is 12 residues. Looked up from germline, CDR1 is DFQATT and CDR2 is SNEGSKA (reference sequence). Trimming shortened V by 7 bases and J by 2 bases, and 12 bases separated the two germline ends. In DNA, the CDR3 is TGCAGTGGGGTACTAGCCCCCTACGAGCAGTACTTC. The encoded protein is CSGVLAPYEQYF.